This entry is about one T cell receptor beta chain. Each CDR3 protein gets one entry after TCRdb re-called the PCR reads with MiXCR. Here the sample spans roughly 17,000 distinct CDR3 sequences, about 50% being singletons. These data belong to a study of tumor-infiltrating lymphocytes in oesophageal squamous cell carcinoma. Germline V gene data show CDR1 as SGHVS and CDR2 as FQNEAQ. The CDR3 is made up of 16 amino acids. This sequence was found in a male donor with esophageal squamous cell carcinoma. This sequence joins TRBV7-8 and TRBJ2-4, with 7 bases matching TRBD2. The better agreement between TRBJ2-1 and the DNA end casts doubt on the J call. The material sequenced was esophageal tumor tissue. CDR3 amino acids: CASSLGGGVTKETQFF. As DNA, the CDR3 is TGTGCCAGCAGCTTAGGGGGGGGGGTAACCAAAGAGACCCAGTTCTTC.